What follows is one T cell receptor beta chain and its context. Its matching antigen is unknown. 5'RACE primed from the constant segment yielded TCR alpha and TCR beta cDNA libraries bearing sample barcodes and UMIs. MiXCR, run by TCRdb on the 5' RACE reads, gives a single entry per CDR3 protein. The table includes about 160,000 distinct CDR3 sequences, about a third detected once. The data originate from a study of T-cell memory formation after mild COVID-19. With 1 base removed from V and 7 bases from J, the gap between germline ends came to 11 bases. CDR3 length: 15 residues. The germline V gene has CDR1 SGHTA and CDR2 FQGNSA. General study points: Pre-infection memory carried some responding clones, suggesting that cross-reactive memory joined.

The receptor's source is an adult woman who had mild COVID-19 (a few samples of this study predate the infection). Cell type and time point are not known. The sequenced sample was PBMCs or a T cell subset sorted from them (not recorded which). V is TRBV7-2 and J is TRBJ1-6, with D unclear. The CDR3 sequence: CASSLGSDRNSPLHF. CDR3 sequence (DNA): TGTGCCAGCAGCTTAGGTTCAGACCGAAATTCACCCCTCCACTTT.